Below are 30 T cell receptor beta chains sequenced from a single sample in a study of blood T cells in healthy people across ages. A J-beta primer mix and a sample-barcoded 5' primer were used in a second PCR of about 7 to 12 cycles. TCRdb itself ran the 5' RACE reads through MiXCR, one entry per CDR3 protein. The sample lists 700,000 to 950,000 distinct CDR3 sequences; around 46% were seen once. Sequenced: blood. The receptors originated from a woman in her sixties in good health.

This chain joins TRBV4-2 and TRBJ2-7; 7 nucleotides agree with TRBD1. The germline V gene encodes CDR1 LGHNA and CDR2 YNFKEQ. The V segment lost 1 base and the J segment 5 bases; nucleotides outside the gene matches: 11. This CDR3 region has 16 residues. CDR3 in DNA: TGTGCCAGCAGCCAAGTTATGGGCGGCAGGGGGAACGAGCAGTACTTC. This gives the protein CASSQVMGGRGNEQYF.

This clonotype was seen a few times. V usage is TRBV5-1 and J usage is TRBJ1-2; D possibly corresponds to TRBD1 (6 bases). Germline V CDR1 and CDR2: SGHRS, YFSETQ. This CDR3 comprises 14 residues. Between the trimmed V and J ends, which lost 0 bases and 7 bases, there was a span of 13 bases. As DNA, the CDR3 is TGCGCCAGCAGCTTGGATTCGGGGGCCGGTGGCTACACCTTC. Its protein product is CASSLDSGAGGYTF.

The V and J genes are TRBV7-2 and TRBJ2-5, with TRBD2 identical over 7 bases. This CDR3 spans 15 amino acids. Unmatched junction bases numbered 7, after V lost 5 bases and J lost 1 base. CDR1 SGHTA and CDR2 FQGNSA come from the germline V gene. The CDR3 protein is CASSPMPSGQETQYF. CDR3 in DNA: TGTGCCAGCAGCCCCATGCCTAGCGGCCAAGAGACCCAGTACTTC.

On this clonotype itself: A read error may explain this, as a much larger clone is one base away. The J gene is TRBJ2-1, the V gene TRBV29-1; D ambiguous. The V end was cut by 1 base, the J end by 0 bases, with 16 bases between. The CDR3 totals 17 residues. Germline V gene data show CDR1 as SQVTM and CDR2 as ANQGSEA. The CDR3 coding sequence is TGCAGCGTTGAAGGAGTGGGCGGCCGCAGCTCCTACAATGAGCAGTTCTTC. This gives the protein CSVEGVGGRSSYNEQFF.

V gene TRBV15 combines with J gene TRBJ2-1; 7 positions agree with TRBD2. Per germline, CDR1 LNHNV and CDR2 YYDKDF (reference sequence). The trim removed 0 bases at V and 9 bases at J, leaving 11 bases unmatched. The CDR3 has 16 residues. The chain's CDR3 is CATSREFGGSISEQFF. DNA of the CDR3: TGTGCCACCAGCAGAGAGTTTGGCGGGAGCATAAGTGAGCAGTTCTTC.

V gene TRBV2 combines with J gene TRBJ2-5; D is uncertain. The CDR3 contains 13 residues. Per germline, CDR1 SNHLY and CDR2 FYNNEI. V gave up 10 bases and J gave up 4 bases, with 16 bases separating them. CDR3 residues: CANSLDRVETQYF. The DNA of the CDR3 is TGTGCCAACAGCCTAGACCGGGTAGAGACCCAGTACTTC.

This chain joins TRBV5-1 and TRBJ2-5; possibly TRBD2 for D (6 bases). V dropped 5 bases and J dropped 0 bases, with 14 bases sitting between them. Germline loops: CDR1 SGHRS, CDR2 YFSETQ. The CDR3 length is 15 residues. CDR3 sequence (DNA): TGCGCCAGCAGTACGGGAGACCGGTACCAAGAGACCCAGTACTTC. Translated, it gives CASSTGDRYQETQYF.

This clonotype was seen only a few times. One end of the junction does not line up with germline, which may come from a read error. V usage is TRBV12-3 or TRBV12-4 and J usage is TRBJ1-1; D ambiguous. The CDR3 consists of 14 residues. As DNA, the CDR3 is TGTGCCAGCACTCCGGCTGGGGTGAATACTGAAGCTTTCTTT. Translating it yields CASTPAGVNTEAFF.

The genes are TRBV6-2 or TRBV6-3 and TRBJ2-7; D call uncertain. The CDR3 has 14 amino acids. From germline, CDR1 is MNHEY and CDR2 SVGEGT. V lost 8 bases and J lost 4, with 18 bases in between. The CDR3: CASGWAGRRYEQYF. The CDR3 DNA follows: TGTGCCAGCGGTTGGGCCGGCAGACGGTACGAGCAGTACTTC.

The chain is built from TRBV20-1 and TRBJ1-5; D is perhaps TRBD1 (5 bases). This CDR3 contains 14 residues. Germline V gives CDR1 DFQATT, CDR2 SNEGSKA (reference sequence). CDR3: CRGVGERLNQPQHF. The CDR3 DNA sequence: TGCAGGGGGGTGGGGGAACGGCTCAATCAGCCCCAGCATTTT.

This chain uses TRBV6-2 or TRBV6-3 with TRBJ2-7; TRBD1 aligns across 7 bases. The V segment lost 4 bases and the J segment 8 bases; nucleotides outside the gene matches: 11. From germline, CDR1 is MNHEY and CDR2 SVGEGT. The CDR3 length is 14 residues. The CDR3 sequence: CASSSGQLSSKQYF. CDR3 coding DNA: TGTGCCAGCAGTTCGGGACAGCTTTCTTCTAAGCAGTACTTC.

This chain uses TRBV11-2 with TRBJ2-5; D is unclear. Trimming pared 5 bases from V and 11 bases from J, leaving 21 bases between. The CDR3 loop spans 14 amino acids. Germline CDR1 SGHAT, CDR2 FQNNGV. The CDR3 here is CASSPTPPLPGQYF. The CDR3, as DNA: TGTGCCAGCAGCCCTACCCCTCCTTTACCCGGGCAGTACTTC.

The V call is TRBV20-1, the J call TRBJ2-3; D is unresolved. CDR3 length: 13 amino acids. V was pared by 5 bases and J by 5 bases, with 14 bases between. Germline CDR1 is DFQATT and CDR2 is SNEGSKA (reference sequence). The CDR3 spells CSAGRASLDTQYF. The CDR3 nucleotides are TGCAGTGCTGGGCGAGCTAGTTTAGATACGCAGTATTTT.

V is TRBV6-5 and J is TRBJ2-3; D unclear. CDR1 is MNHEY and CDR2 is SVGAGI in the germline V gene. The CDR3 is 13 amino acids. V shed 7 bases and J shed 2 bases, with 10 bases lying between them. CDR3 nucleotides: TGTGCCAGCACGCAACTCCTCACAGATACGCAGTATTTT. Protein sequence: CASTQLLTDTQYF.

CDR3 DNA sequence: TGTGCCACCAGCACGATGAGCGCCCACTACAATGAGCAGTTCTTC. This translates into CATSTMSAHYNEQFF. The chain carries TRBV15 and TRBJ2-1, with D hard to call. The ends were cut back, 4 bases at V and 3 bases at J, with 13 bases in the middle. The CDR3 covers 15 residues. Germline V CDR1 and CDR2: LNHNV, YYDKDF (reference sequence).

As for this clonotype: One end of the junction is discordant with germline, which a read error may explain. The CDR3 bases are TGTGTCAGCAGCCCCCCGGGACAGGGTGAGACCCAGTACTTC. Translating gives CVSSPPGQGETQYF. J is TRBJ2-5 and V is TRBV11-1; 9 nucleotides match TRBD1. There are 14 residues in the CDR3. Germline V gives CDR1 SGHAT, CDR2 FQDESV (reference sequence).

This clonotype was found a few times. The J gene is TRBJ2-7, the V gene TRBV27; D possibly corresponds to TRBD2 (6 bases). The CDR3 extends over 12 amino acids. Germline CDR1 MNHEY, CDR2 SMNVEV (reference sequence). Trimming left V 7 bases short and J 1 base short, with 8 bases between. The CDR3, as DNA: TGTGCCAGCATGGGGGGATCCTACGAGCAGTACTTC. It specifies CASMGGSYEQYF.

The V gene is TRBV29-1, the J gene TRBJ2-7, with D uncertain. V gave up 6 bases and J gave up 3 bases, with 9 bases separating them. Germline V lookup: CDR1 SQVTM, CDR2 ANQGSEA. The CDR3 has 11 amino acids. CDR3: CSVSTFYEQYF. For the CDR3, the DNA is TGCAGCGTCTCTACTTTCTACGAGCAGTACTTC.

For this clonotype: At one boundary the junction diverges from the germline segment, which might be a read error. This chain connects TRBV6-6 to TRBJ1-2, with TRBD1 matching over 7 bases. Germline values: CDR1 MNHNY, CDR2 SVGAGI (reference sequence). This CDR3 has 15 residues. CDR3 DNA sequence: TGTGCCAACAGTCTGGGGACAGAGGACGTGGGTGGCTACACCTTC. Protein sequence: CANSLGTEDVGGYTF.

This clonotype occurred a few times. V usage is TRBV20-1 and J usage is TRBJ2-3; TRBD2 aligns across 12 bases. Per germline, CDR1 DFQATT and CDR2 SNEGSKA (reference sequence). CDR3 length equals 15 residues. Unmatched junction bases numbered 9, after V lost 6 bases and J lost 5 bases. The CDR3 DNA is TGCAGTGCGGACGGACTAGCGGGGCTTGGAGATACGCAGTATTTT. This encodes CSADGLAGLGDTQYF.

This clonotype turned up a few times. The chain uses TRBV6-2 or TRBV6-3 and TRBJ2-1; D gene unclear. The V gene's germline CDR1 is MNHEY and CDR2 SVGEGT. The CDR3 runs to 12 residues. CDR3 amino acids: CRTGRSYNEQFF. CDR3 nucleotide sequence: TGTCGTACGGGTCGCTCCTACAATGAGCAGTTCTTC.

This clonotype was counted between two and nine times. The chain uses TRBV3-1 and TRBJ2-3; tentative D call: TRBD2 (6 bases). The V end lost 4 bases, the J end lost 5 bases, and 19 bases lay between the germline ends. Per the germline V gene, CDR1 is LGHDT and CDR2 is YNNKEL (reference sequence). CDR3 length: 16 amino acids. The CDR3 DNA reads TGTGCCAGCAGCCCGTGGCTAGCGCCTGGGGGAGATACGCAGTATTTT. Its translation is CASSPWLAPGGDTQYF.

This chain connects TRBV20-1 to TRBJ2-3; 11 bases agree with TRBD2. The CDR3 consists of 15 residues. V trimming: 5 bases; J trimming: 5 bases; junction bases outside the gene matches: 9. Germline V gene data show CDR1 as DFQATT and CDR2 as SNEGSKA (reference sequence). CDR3 in amino acids: CSAFSGTSGQDTQYF. As DNA, the CDR3 is TGCAGTGCTTTTTCCGGGACTAGCGGCCAAGATACGCAGTATTTT.

This clonotype was seen more than once but under ten times. The chain recombines TRBV18 with TRBJ1-2; 7 nucleotides align to TRBD1. This CDR3 is built from 14 residues. V trimming: 2 bases; J trimming: 6 bases; junction bases outside the gene matches: 6. CDR1 KGHSH and CDR2 LQKENI come from the germline V gene. The CDR3 is CASSPGTGVNGYTF. The CDR3 bases are TGTGCCAGCTCACCAGGAACAGGGGTCAATGGCTACACCTTC.

This clonotype turned up a few times. The V gene is TRBV5-1, the J gene TRBJ1-1, with D possibly TRBD1 on 5 matching bases. The CDR3 contains 14 residues. Trimming shortened V by 5 bases and J by 1 base, and 12 bases separated the two germline ends. Germline loops: CDR1 SGHRS, CDR2 YFSETQ. CDR3 DNA: TGCGCCAGCAGTTCCAGGGAGGGGAACACTGAAGCTTTCTTT. It translates to CASSSREGNTEAFF.

This clonotype came up many times. The genes are TRBV10-3 and TRBJ2-1; TRBD2 aligns across 13 bases. J gave up 10 bases and V 4 bases, and 10 bases lay outside the gene matches. Germline CDR1 is ENHRY and CDR2 is SYGVKD. The CDR3 is made up of 16 amino acids. The CDR3 loop is CAISATTSGGRREQFF. The DNA of the CDR3 is TGTGCCATCAGTGCTACGACTAGCGGGGGGAGACGGGAGCAGTTCTTC.

This clonotype was counted between two and nine times. V usage is TRBV25-1 and J usage is TRBJ2-1; 8 nucleotides agree with TRBD1. The germline V gene encodes CDR1 MGHDK and CDR2 SYGVNS. V trimming: 4 bases; J trimming: 4 bases; junction bases outside the gene matches: 6. The CDR3 sequence is 15 residues long. This CDR3 is CASSVRRQGYNEQFF. The CDR3 coding sequence is TGTGCCAGCAGTGTCCGGCGACAGGGGTACAATGAGCAGTTCTTC.

The chain combines TRBV5-8 with TRBJ2-3; 13 bases are a match to TRBD2. Germline trimming cut 4 bases from V and 8 bases from J; bases unmatched to any gene: 10. The CDR3 is 16 amino acids. Germline CDR1 and CDR2: SGHTS and YDEGEE. The CDR3 region has the DNA TGTGCCAGCAGCATTACTAGCGGGGGGGTCTCCAGTACGCAGTATTTT. Translation gives CASSITSGGVSSTQYF.

This clonotype appeared once. V and J are TRBV4-2 and TRBJ2-7, with D uncertain. The CDR3 covers 12 residues. V gave up 1 base and J gave up 7 bases, with 8 bases separating them. Germline assignment: CDR1 LGHNA and CDR2 YNFKEQ. CDR3 sequence (DNA): TGTGCCAGCAGCCAAGGTTCTCGGGAGCAGTACTTC. Translated, it gives CASSQGSREQYF.

The chain employs TRBV12-3 or TRBV12-4 and TRBJ2-1; 7 nucleotides line up with TRBD1. The J call may not be correct, given that the DNA end is closer to TRBJ2-7. The CDR3 has 15 residues. CDR3 bases: TGTGCCAGCAGCTCTGGACAGGTGAACTACAATGAGCAGTACTTC. It yields the protein CASSSGQVNYNEQYF.